This entry concerns a single T cell receptor (beta chain). Its antigen is unidentified. These data originate in a study of cytomegalovirus exposure and HLA in healthy donors. General observations from the study: Reports described diagnosis of cytomegalovirus status by the classifier as highly specific and sensitive. Most of the TCR beta V segments (in an earlier analysis) were productive either about 87% or about 30% of the time. An analysis that was carried out later associated approximately 17,000 TCR beta sequences with HLA alleles at 0.05 false discovery rate. Most CMV-associated TCR beta chains were later found to appear HLA-restricted.

In the PCR, 60 Vbeta and 13 Jbeta primers were used. Method: immunoSEQ multiplex PCR; TCRdb's copy keeps in-frame clones and lacks some. Its table lists about 200,000 clones. Sequenced material: PBMCs. The sequence was obtained from a girl aged 2 to 9 in good health and CMV-seropositive.

CDR3 DNA sequence: TGTGCCAGCGACAGGGGGCAAAATGAAAAACTGTTTTTT. Amino acid sequence: CASDRGQNEKLFF. The chain carries TRBV7-9 and TRBJ1-4, with 10 bases identical to TRBD1. After removal of 8 bases from V and 5 bases from J, the junction contained 2 bases not matched to a gene. In germline, CDR1 is SEHNR, CDR2 FQNEAQ (reference sequence). This CDR3 comprises 13 residues. Using reference TRBV7-9 and TRBJ1-4 for the parts outside the CDR3, the full variable domain is DTGVSQNPRHKITKRGQNVTFRCDPISEHNRLYWYRQTLGQGPEFLTYFQNEAQLEKSRLLSDRFSAERPKGSFSTLEIQRTEQGDSAMYLCASDRGQNEKLFFGSGTQLSVL.